The T cell receptor beta chain described here comes from a study of early T cells in non-severe SARS-CoV-2 infection. Overall study: It was bulk RNA from unsorted whole blood that was sequenced, and the chains were unpaired.

This clonotype was observed many times. Its specificity is unknown. Findings and limits, study-wide: Matching against VDJdb likely underestimated virus-specific expansions, favoring anti-spike CD8.

This CDR3 contains 15 residues. With V trimmed by 3 bases and J by 0 bases, 4 bases remained unmatched. Individually, cDNA molecules had unique molecular identifiers attached to them. MiXCR, applied by TCRdb to the 5' RACE reads, yields one record per CDR3 protein. This table holds 20,000 to 25,000 distinct CDR3 sequences, about 5% found once. Sequenced sample: whole blood. The chain is built from TRBV12-3 or TRBV12-4 and TRBJ1-1, with TRBD1 matching over 7 bases. The origin of this receptor is an adult who was a healthcare worker with PCR-confirmed SARS-CoV-2 infection or an uninfected control (not recorded which). CDR3 nucleotides: TGTGCCAGCAGTTTCGCCGGGACAGTGAACACTGAAGCTTTCTTT. Translated, it gives CASSFAGTVNTEAFF.